A single sample is the source of the 14 T cell receptor beta chains below, sequenced in a study of blood T cell repertoires in COVID-19. Generated by immunoSEQ multiplex PCR, the TCRdb table keeps only in-frame clones and is missing some. The table shows about 220,000 clones, with about 80% occurring only once. Input material: PBMCs or T cells enriched from blood (not recorded which). Receptor source: a woman between 40 and 50 years old with acute COVID-19.

The chain has TRBV2 and TRBJ2-1; TRBD2 agrees at 9 bases. Germline V lookup: CDR1 SNHLY, CDR2 FYNNEI. With V trimmed by 6 bases and J by 6 bases, 9 bases remained unmatched. There are 15 residues in the CDR3. The CDR3 sequence is CASRAQGLAINEQFF. In nucleotides, the CDR3 is TGTGCCAGCAGAGCCCAGGGACTAGCAATCAATGAGCAGTTCTTC. Combining the CDR3 with reference TRBV2 and TRBJ2-1 gives the whole variable domain EPEVTQTPSHQVTQMGQEVILRCVPISNHLYFYWYRQILGQKVEFLVSFYNNEISEKSEIFDDQFSVERPDGSNFTLKIRSTKLEDSAMYFCASRAQGLAINEQFFGPGTRLTVL.

This chain uses TRBV18 with TRBJ1-1; TRBD1 agrees at 12 bases. CDR1 and CDR2 (germline): KGHSH, LQKENI. The CDR3 spans 16 residues. J gave up 0 bases and V 3 bases, and 2 bases lay outside the gene matches. The CDR3 protein is CASSPGQGALNTEAFF. Written as DNA, the CDR3 is TGTGCCAGCTCACCGGGACAGGGGGCCCTGAACACTGAAGCTTTCTTT.

The chain carries TRBV27 and TRBJ1-5, with TRBD1 identical over 9 bases. J was trimmed by 6 bases and V by 4 bases; bases with no gene match: 4. CDR1 and CDR2 from the germline V gene are MNHEY and SMNVEV (reference sequence). This CDR3 region has 14 residues. The CDR3 reads CASSSRTGVQPQHF. The CDR3 DNA is TGTGCCAGCAGTTCTCGGACAGGGGTTCAGCCCCAGCATTTT.

In DNA form, the CDR3 reads TGTGCCAGCAGCGCCCGAGCGGGGGACCTTTATAGCAATCAGCCCCAGCATTTT. Translation gives CASSARAGDLYSNQPQHF. The chain combines TRBV9 with TRBJ1-5; D is perhaps TRBD1 (5 bases). V was clipped by 3 bases and J by 0 bases, with 19 bases between them. This CDR3 is 18 amino acids long. CDR1 and CDR2 from the germline V gene are SGDLS and YYNGEE.

The CDR3 here is CASSEVAYEQYF. The CDR3 DNA follows: TGTGCCAGCAGTGAGGTAGCCTACGAGCAGTACTTC. The chain links TRBV6-1 to TRBJ2-7, with D uncertain. From germline, CDR1 is MNHNS and CDR2 SASEGT. Between the trimmed V and J ends, which lost 3 bases and 2 bases, there was a span of 5 bases. The CDR3 covers 12 residues.

This clone was observed once. Other nucleotide sequences from this sample produce the same CDR3. The V gene is TRBV7-8, the J gene TRBJ1-1; no firm D call. The V and J ends lost 0 bases and 2 bases respectively, with 4 bases between them. Looked up from germline, CDR1 is SGHVS and CDR2 is FQNEAQ. This CDR3 has 13 amino acids. CDR3 sequence reads: CASSLARNTEAFF. DNA for the CDR3: TGTGCCAGCAGCTTAGCGCGTAACACTGAAGCTTTCTTT.

A word on this clone: A read error may produce the germline difference seen at one junction end. Written as DNA, the CDR3 is TGTGCCAGTAGTAAAGAATACAGTGAGCAGTTCTTC. Translation gives CASSKEYSEQFF. The J gene is TRBJ2-1, the V gene TRBV19; no firm D call. Germline V gives CDR1 LNHDA, CDR2 SQIVND (reference sequence). The CDR3 has 12 amino acids.

The CDR3 region has the DNA TGCGCCAGCAGCTTGGCCAGGGGCAATGAGCAGTTCTTC. This translates into CASSLARGNEQFF. The chain carries TRBV5-1 and TRBJ2-1, with a tentative D call TRBD1 (6 bases). Looked up from germline, CDR1 is SGHRS and CDR2 is YFSETQ. The CDR3 is 13 residues long. The V and J ends lost 0 bases and 6 bases respectively, with 7 bases between them.

This rearrangement joins TRBV5-1 to TRBJ1-1; the D gene is possibly TRBD1 (6 bases). The CDR3 has 17 residues. V lost 4 bases to trimming and J lost 1 base, with 20 bases between them. Per the germline V gene, CDR1 is SGHRS and CDR2 is YFSETQ. DNA for the CDR3: TGCGCCAGCAGCGGAACGGGACAAGGATCGGCGAACACTGAAGCTTTCTTT. Its translation: CASSGTGQGSANTEAFF.

V usage is TRBV27 and J usage is TRBJ1-1, with D unclear. Germline CDR1 is MNHEY and CDR2 is SMNVEV (reference sequence). Trimming left V 6 bases short and J 4 bases short, with 18 bases between. The CDR3 totals 15 residues. CDR3 DNA: TGTGCCAGCAGGCCGGGCGCGGGGATGATCACTGAAGCTTTCTTT. Translation gives CASRPGAGMITEAFF.

The V gene is TRBV4-1, the J gene TRBJ2-5; TRBD1 might be the D (6 bases). V was cut by 4 bases and J by 2 bases, with 20 bases left in between. In germline, CDR1 is MGHRA, CDR2 YSYEKL. The CDR3 loop spans 17 amino acids. The CDR3 DNA sequence: TGCGCCAGCAGCCCCCAGGGAGAGGGGACACTTCAAGAGACCCAGTACTTC. This translates into CASSPQGEGTLQETQYF.

V usage is TRBV6-5 and J usage is TRBJ2-4; TRBD1 is a possible D gene (6 bases). CDR3 size: 14 residues. Germline V lookup: CDR1 MNHEY, CDR2 SVGAGI. Trimming pared 2 bases from V and 5 bases from J, leaving 10 bases between. The CDR3 loop is CASSYAGVQNIQYF. The CDR3 DNA is TGTGCCAGCAGTTACGCAGGGGTCCAAAACATTCAGTACTTC.

The chain is built from TRBV7-2 and TRBJ1-2; D possibly corresponds to TRBD1 (6 bases). Germline V gives CDR1 SGHTA, CDR2 FQGNSA. V was cut by 5 bases and J by 1 base, with 11 bases left in between. This CDR3 contains 14 residues. The CDR3 is CASSLGQFNYGYTF. The CDR3 DNA follows: TGTGCCAGCAGCCTAGGACAGTTTAACTATGGCTACACCTTC.

The chain couples TRBV30 to TRBJ1-5, with D unclear. V shed 0 bases and J shed 5 bases, with 8 bases lying between them. CDR1 and CDR2 from the germline V gene are GTSNPN and SVGIG (reference sequence). This CDR3 region has 13 residues. Here the CDR3 DNA reads TGTGCCTGGAGTGTACTTGGGCATCAGCCCCAGCATTTT. Translated, it gives CAWSVLGHQPQHF.